Presented here are 28 T cell receptor beta chains from one specimen sequenced in a study of T cell responses to AZD1222 COVID-19 vaccine. Sequencing was performed with immunoSEQ multiplex PCR; in TCRdb, only in-frame clones are kept and a portion is missing. This table has 55,000 to 80,000 clones, 89% appearing once. The sample in question was peripheral blood, obtained 28 days after the second AZD1222 dose. The receptors were gathered from an adult who received the AZD1222 COVID-19 vaccine.

The rearrangement uses TRBV19 and TRBJ1-6; D uncertain. CDR1 is LNHDA, CDR2 SQIVND, per germline (reference sequence). Deletions cut 3 bases from V and 0 bases from J, with 6 bases between. The CDR3 totals 15 residues. CDR3 in amino acids: CASSMSSSYNSPLHF. The DNA of the CDR3 is TGTGCCAGTAGTATGTCGAGCTCCTATAATTCACCCCTCCACTTT.

The chain recombines TRBV19 with TRBJ2-5, with D maybe TRBD1 (5 bases). Trimming took 4 bases from V and 3 from J, leaving 6 bases between them. The CDR3 consists of 12 residues. Germline CDR1 is LNHDA and CDR2 is SQIVND (reference sequence). The CDR3 here is CASSTDKETQYF. The CDR3, as DNA: TGTGCCAGTAGTACGGACAAAGAGACCCAGTACTTC.

This rearrangement joins TRBV28 to TRBJ1-6, with TRBD1 matching over 8 bases. V trimming: 6 bases; J trimming: 10 bases; junction bases outside the gene matches: 11. Germline CDR1 is MDHEN and CDR2 is SYDVKM. CDR3 length: 15 amino acids. CDR3 region: CASSPGQGNGSPLHF. The CDR3 nucleotides read TGTGCCAGCAGCCCTGGACAGGGAAACGGCTCACCCCTCCACTTT.

This chain links TRBV7-6 with TRBJ2-3, with D perhaps matching TRBD2 (6 bases). The CDR3 is 16 amino acids. Germline values: CDR1 SGHVS, CDR2 FNYEAQ. The V and J ends lost 4 bases and 5 bases respectively, with 19 bases between them. In nucleotides, the CDR3 is TGTGCCAGCAGCTCTGCGGTGAACTCGGGGGTAGATACGCAGTATTTT. Its translation: CASSSAVNSGVDTQYF.

This clone has a single count. This sequence joins TRBV11-1 and TRBJ2-2, with unresolved D. Deletions cut 5 bases from V and 3 bases from J, with 16 bases between. The CDR3 is 16 amino acids. Germline lookup yields CDR1 SGHAT and CDR2 FQDESV (reference sequence). CDR3 residues: CASSPSGRTDTGELFF. The CDR3 nucleotides read TGTGCCAGCAGCCCATCCGGGCGCACTGACACCGGGGAGCTGTTTTTT.

This sequence joins TRBV28 and TRBJ1-5, with D possibly matching TRBD1 (5 bases). Trimming took off 8 bases at V and 0 bases at J, with 29 bases between the two ends. CDR1 MDHEN and CDR2 SYDVKM come from the germline V gene. The length of the CDR3 is 20 residues. This CDR3 reads CASQTYETEGLWYSNQPQHF. The CDR3 nucleotides read TGTGCCAGCCAGACTTACGAGACAGAGGGGCTATGGTATAGCAATCAGCCCCAGCATTTT.

The genes are TRBV5-1 and TRBJ2-3, with D possibly TRBD2 on 6 matching bases. The CDR3 spans 14 residues. Between the trimmed V and J ends, which lost 1 base and 4 bases, there was a span of 10 bases. Germline V gives CDR1 SGHRS, CDR2 YFSETQ. CDR3 nucleotide sequence: TGCGCCAGCAGCTTGATCGGGGAGGCAGATACGCAGTATTTT. Translation: CASSLIGEADTQYF.

The chain recombines TRBV13 with TRBJ2-5, with 7 bases that match TRBD1. V lost 5 bases to trimming and J lost 4 bases; unmatched junction nucleotides: 7. The germline CDR1 and CDR2 sequences are PRHDT and FYEKMQ (reference sequence). There are 14 residues in the CDR3. CDR3 DNA: TGTGCCAGCAGCCTACAGGGGAGTGGAGAGACCCAGTACTTC. It yields the protein CASSLQGSGETQYF.

This clone was seen just once. The V and J genes are TRBV15 and TRBJ1-3; 8 bases agree with TRBD1. The CDR3 runs 15 residues. Germline trimming cut 6 bases from V and 3 bases from J; bases unmatched to any gene: 7. Germline V gives CDR1 LNHNV, CDR2 YYDKDF (reference sequence). The CDR3 nucleotides are TGTGCCACCAGAGACAGGGGCTTTGATGGAAACACCATATATTTT. Amino acids: CATRDRGFDGNTIYF.

This clone appeared once. Other nucleotide sequences in the sample specify the same CDR3. The J gene is TRBJ1-1, the V gene TRBV6-4; 8 nucleotides agree with TRBD1. Per the germline V gene, CDR1 is MRHNA and CDR2 is SNTAGT. The CDR3 is made up of 14 amino acids. The V segment lost 6 bases and the J segment 1 base; nucleotides outside the gene matches: 4. The CDR3 reads CASRPGQENTEAFF. The CDR3 nucleotides read TGTGCCAGCAGACCGGGACAGGAGAACACTGAAGCTTTCTTT.

The V and J genes are TRBV5-1 and TRBJ1-2; 12 positions agree with TRBD1. After removal of 4 bases from V and 8 bases from J, the junction contained 12 bases not matched to a gene. Germline loops: CDR1 SGHRS, CDR2 YFSETQ. The CDR3 sequence is 16 residues long. For the CDR3, the DNA is TGCGCCAGCAGCCTACCGCCGGGACAGGGGGCCGGGGGCTACACCTTC. Translating gives CASSLPPGQGAGGYTF.

The genes are TRBV28 and TRBJ1-2, with no clear D. Germline V gene data show CDR1 as MDHEN and CDR2 as SYDVKM. V was pared by 0 bases and J by 3 bases, with 20 bases between. The CDR3 is made up of 18 amino acids. The CDR3 nucleotides are TGTGCCAGCAGTTTATGGGGCCCAATCCTAAATAGAGACTATGGCTACACCTTC. Encoded protein: CASSLWGPILNRDYGYTF.

The genes are TRBV9 and TRBJ1-2; 8 nucleotides agree with TRBD1. Germline V CDR1 and CDR2: SGDLS, YYNGEE. The CDR3 covers 14 residues. J lost 8 bases, V lost 4 bases, and 10 bases had no gene match. CDR3 in amino acids: CASSPVDRAGGYTF. For the CDR3, the DNA is TGTGCCAGCAGCCCGGTGGACAGGGCAGGCGGCTACACCTTC.

The chain joins TRBV12-1 to TRBJ1-2; the D call of TRBD1 is as the table states it, not checked on the DNA. TRBV12-1 is tagged as a pseudogene. The CDR3 runs 14 residues. CDR3 nucleotides: TGTGCCAGATACCGGGACAGGTGGAACTATGGCTACACCTTC. It yields the protein CARYRDRWNYGYTF.

This chain joins TRBV4-1 and TRBJ2-7, with D possibly TRBD2 on 5 matching bases. The ends were cut back, 0 bases at V and 0 bases at J, with 9 bases in the middle. The CDR3 totals 15 residues. Germline CDR1 is MGHRA and CDR2 is YSYEKL. CDR3 in DNA: TGCGCCAGCAGCCAAGAAGAGGGCAACTCCTACGAGCAGTACTTC. Protein: CASSQEEGNSYEQYF.

The genes are TRBV19 and TRBJ1-2, with D tentatively TRBD1 (6 bases). Trimming removed 6 bases at V and 2 bases at J, with 10 bases between. This CDR3 has 13 amino acids. Germline lookup yields CDR1 LNHDA and CDR2 SQIVND (reference sequence). CDR3 region: CASSYRENYGYTF. In DNA, the CDR3 is TGTGCCAGTAGCTACAGGGAAAACTATGGCTACACCTTC.

The CDR3 DNA sequence: TGTGCCTGGAGCCCAATAATGGATACGCAGTATTTT. This gives the protein CAWSPIMDTQYF. The rearrangement links TRBV30 to TRBJ2-3, with no clear D. The CDR3 has 12 residues. V was trimmed by 3 bases and J by 6 bases, leaving 10 bases between them. From germline, CDR1 is GTSNPN and CDR2 SVGIG (reference sequence).

The chain has TRBV10-3 and TRBJ2-7, with TRBD2 matching over 8 bases. The ends lost 6 bases at V and 6 bases at J; junction bases unmatched: 10. Germline CDR1 ENHRY, CDR2 SYGVKD. The CDR3 length is 14 residues. CDR3 amino acids: CAISPGLALTEQYF. CDR3 sequence (DNA): TGTGCCATCAGCCCAGGACTAGCTCTTACCGAGCAGTACTTC.

This chain joins TRBV5-1 and TRBJ2-2, with D unresolved. The ends were cut back, 0 bases at V and 6 bases at J, with 9 bases in the middle. CDR1 and CDR2 (germline): SGHRS, YFSETQ. The length of the CDR3 is 14 residues. CDR3 bases: TGCGCCAGCAGCTTGGATATATATTCCGGGGAGCTGTTTTTT. Translation gives CASSLDIYSGELFF.

The V and J genes are TRBV6-5 and TRBJ2-1, with 7 bases fitting TRBD2. The CDR3 runs to 15 residues. CDR1 and CDR2 from the germline V gene are MNHEY and SVGAGI. With 7 bases clipped from V and 2 bases from J, the junction kept 8 bases outside the gene matches. CDR3 protein: CASTRSGTTYNEQFF. The DNA of the CDR3 is TGTGCCAGCACAAGAAGCGGGACCACCTACAATGAGCAGTTCTTC.

This clone was counted only a few times. The gene calls are TRBV2 and TRBJ2-7, with D unresolved. Trimming took off 8 bases at V and 4 bases at J, with 6 bases between the two ends. The CDR3 loop spans 10 amino acids. In germline, CDR1 is SNHLY, CDR2 FYNNEI. CDR3 amino acids: CASASYEQYF. The CDR3 DNA is TGTGCCAGCGCCTCGTACGAGCAGTACTTC. Complete variable domain (other parts from reference TRBV2 and TRBJ2-7): EPEVTQTPSHQVTQMGQEVILRCVPISNHLYFYWYRQILGQKVEFLVSFYNNEISEKSEIFDDQFSVERPDGSNFTLKIRSTKLEDSAMYFCASASYEQYFGPGTRLTVT.

The J gene is TRBJ2-5, the V gene TRBV7-6, with unresolved D. CDR1 and CDR2 from the germline V gene are SGHVS and FNYEAQ. There are 14 residues in the CDR3. The V end lost 4 bases, the J end lost 2 bases, and 11 bases lay between the germline ends. In DNA, the CDR3 is TGTGCCAGCAGCTCGTGGTTACCTCAAGAGACCCAGTACTTC. As protein: CASSSWLPQETQYF.

The chain couples TRBV29-1 to TRBJ2-7; the D gene is possibly TRBD1 (5 bases). V was clipped by 3 bases and J by 3 bases, with 9 bases between them. Germline CDR1 reads SQVTM; CDR2 reads ANQGSEA. The CDR3 runs to 12 residues. CDR3 sequence: CSVESQGYEQYF. The CDR3 region has the DNA TGCAGCGTTGAGTCGCAGGGCTACGAGCAGTACTTC.

The V and J genes are TRBV14 and TRBJ2-1; D is unclear. The CDR3 is made up of 14 amino acids. Trimming left V 6 bases short and J 0 bases short, with 9 bases between. Per the germline V gene, CDR1 is SGHDN and CDR2 is FVKESK. CDR3 coding DNA: TGTGCCAGCAGATTAGGCAGCTCCTACAATGAGCAGTTCTTC. It translates to CASRLGSSYNEQFF.

The V and J genes are TRBV6-1 and TRBJ2-7, with 7 bases matching TRBD2. Germline V gene data show CDR1 as MNHNS and CDR2 as SASEGT. There are 14 residues in the CDR3. J lost 7 bases, V lost 6 bases, and 12 bases had no gene match. In DNA form, the CDR3 reads TGTGCCAGCAGAACGGGACCCCTCGGGGGGGAGCAGTACTTC. This gives the protein CASRTGPLGGEQYF.

This clone was seen a single time. This chain connects TRBV15 to TRBJ1-1; TRBD1 matches at 7 bases. This CDR3 is 17 amino acids long. V was clipped by 0 bases and J by 1 base; unmatched bases: 8. The germline gives CDR1 LNHNV, CDR2 YYDKDF (reference sequence). The CDR3: CATSRDLAGGQNTEAFF. In DNA form, the CDR3 reads TGTGCCACCAGCAGAGATTTGGCAGGGGGACAGAACACTGAAGCTTTCTTT. Filled out from reference TRBV15 and TRBJ1-1, the complete variable domain reads DAMVIQNPRYQVTQFGKPVTLSCSQTLNHNVMYWYQQKSSQAPKLLFHYYDKDFNNEADTPDNFQSRRPNTSFCFLDIRSPGLGDTAMYLCATSRDLAGGQNTEAFFGQGTRLTVV.

This chain links TRBV20-1 with TRBJ1-1; D ambiguous. Trimming stripped 7 bases from V and 7 bases from J, with 10 bases between. There are 10 residues in the CDR3. The germline V gene encodes CDR1 DFQATT and CDR2 SNEGSKA (reference sequence). CDR3 amino acids: CSGVSSEAFF. Here the CDR3 DNA reads TGCAGTGGAGTATCCAGTGAAGCTTTCTTT.

The V call is TRBV30, the J call TRBJ1-2; the D gene is possibly TRBD1 (5 bases). The CDR3 covers 12 residues. The V end was cut by 5 bases, the J end by 10 bases, with 17 bases between. In germline, CDR1 is GTSNPN, CDR2 SVGIG (reference sequence). CDR3 coding DNA: TGTGCCTGGGGCAGGGTTTCTTCTGACTACACCTTC. Amino acid sequence: CAWGRVSSDYTF.